Listed below are T cell receptor beta chains from one sample, sequenced in a study of T cell responses to AZD1222 COVID-19 vaccine. Using immunoSEQ multiplex PCR, the repertoire was profiled, and TCRdb retains in-frame clones only, with some absent. The sample lists 15,000 to 20,000 clones; about four fifths were seen once. The sequencing here drew on peripheral blood, taken 28 days after the second AZD1222 dose. Every receptor here comes from an adult who received the AZD1222 COVID-19 vaccine. Each CDR3 is given with its conserved first and last residue. A D gene is named only where the DNA matches it firmly. For some rows the clone size is stated as once, few or many, or as a class when expanded; others skip it.

D gene,V gene,clone size,J gene,CDR3 DNA,CDR3 protein
-,TRBV30,once,TRBJ2-3,TGTGCCTGGAGTGCCTTCTCTGGAGTACCCACAGATACGCAGTATTTT,CAWSAFSGVPTDTQYF
-,TRBV12-5,few,TRBJ2-7,TGTGCTAGTGGTTTGACAGCAGACTACGAGCAGTACTTC,CASGLTADYEQYF
-,TRBV10-2,once,TRBJ1-5,TGCGCCAGCAGTGAAGGAGGGGAGGGCGGGTCCCAGCATTTT,CASSEGGEGGSQHF
TRBD1,TRBV10-3,once,TRBJ1-2,TGTGCCATCAGTGAAGGGACAGAGAACTATGGCTACACCTTC,CAISEGTENYGYTF
-,TRBV6-5,-,TRBJ2-5,TGTGCCAGCGGCCCAGGGATGGGAGAGACCCAGTACTTC,CASGPGMGETQYF
TRBD1,TRBV2,-,TRBJ1-5,TGTGCCAGCAGTGAAAGGACAGGAGGGTATCAGCCCCAGCATTTT,CASSERTGGYQPQHF
-,TRBV5-1,-,TRBJ1-1,TGCGCCAGCAGCTTGGAACAGGGGAACACTGAAGCTTTCTTT,CASSLEQGNTEAFF
-,TRBV7-9,few,TRBJ2-2,TGTGCCAGCATCTTAGTAGGGGGGTTTGGCACCGGGGAGCTGTTTTTT,CASILVGGFGTGELFF
TRBD2,TRBV5-1,-,TRBJ2-1,TGCGCCAGCAGGTTGGGAGTAGCGGGGGACAATGAGCAGTTCTTC,CASRLGVAGDNEQFF
-,TRBV5-8,once,TRBJ2-7,TGTGCCAGCAGCTTGGGACCAACCTACGAGCAGTACTTC,CASSLGPTYEQYF
TRBD2,TRBV4-2,-,TRBJ2-7,TGTGCCAGCAGCCAGGGCTCCGGGGGGATCTACGAGCAGTACTTC,CASSQGSGGIYEQYF
-,TRBV7-3,-,TRBJ2-1,TGTGCCAGCAGCTCAGGAGTGCTAGGGGGCTACAATGAGCAGTTCTTC,CASSSGVLGGYNEQFF
TRBD2,TRBV3-1/TRBV3-2,-,TRBJ2-7,TGTGCCAGCAGTACTAGCGGGGTGTTC,CASSTSGVF
TRBD2,TRBV2,-,TRBJ2-3,TGTGCCAGCAGTGCACGGACTAGTTTCACAGATACGCAGTATTTT,CASSARTSFTDTQYF
TRBD1,TRBV4-1,few,TRBJ1-1,TGCGCCAGCAGCCCATGGGGGACAGGGGGAGGAGGAACCAACACTGAAGCTTTCTTT,CASSPWGTGGGGTNTEAFF
-,TRBV5-4,-,TRBJ1-1,TGTGCCAGCAGCTCGCAGGTATTCACTGAAGCTTTCTTT,CASSSQVFTEAFF
-,TRBV2,-,TRBJ2-1,TGTGCCAGCAGTGAGGATTCGGGTAGCGGCAACAATGAGCAGTTCTTC,CASSEDSGSGNNEQFF
TRBD1,TRBV29-1,-,TRBJ1-1,TGCAGCACTCTGGGCTTAGGACAGGGGATGAACACTGAAGCTTTCTTT,CSTLGLGQGMNTEAFF
-,TRBV12-5,-,TRBJ1-1,TGTGCTAGTGGACCTCATGACCGTAATGAAGCTTTCTTT,CASGPHDRNEAFF
-,TRBV7-8,-,TRBJ2-2,TGTGCCAGCAGCCCCAGGGGGGGGCTTCCGAACACCGGGGAGCTGTTTTTT,CASSPRGGLPNTGELFF
-,TRBV6-6,-,TRBJ2-7,TGTGCCAGCAGGAGCAGGGGTTCCTACGAGCAGTACTTC,CASRSRGSYEQYF
-,TRBV6-6,-,TRBJ2-3,TGTGCCAGCAGTTACTTAGGAGATGGGGCAGATACGCAGTATTTT,CASSYLGDGADTQYF